These T cell receptor beta chains were read from a single sample in a study of Graves' ophthalmopathy and Graves' hyperthyroidism. TCRdb itself ran the multiplex PCR reads through MiXCR, one entry per CDR3 protein. This sample has about 1.2 million distinct CDR3 sequences, with about two fifths found just once. The specimen was peripheral blood or thyroid tissue (not recorded which). Receptor source: an adult man with Graves' hyperthyroidism. CDR3s include the opening cysteine and the closing phenylalanine or tryptophan. D genes are given only for firm matches. The size entry is marked missing in some rows and otherwise reads once, few, many or a size class.

v_call	clone_size	j_call	d_call	cdr3_aa	cdr3_nt
TRBV7-9	many	TRBJ2-5	.	CASSFDPETQYF	TGTGCCAGCAGCTTCGATCCGGAGACCCAGTACTTC
TRBV20-1	.	TRBJ2-7	TRBD2	CSASLLAGFGEQYF	TGCAGTGCTAGTCTTCTAGCGGGATTCGGTGAGCAGTACTTC
TRBV20-1	many	TRBJ1-1	.	CSAGRQAGAFF	TGCAGTGCTGGGAGGCAGGCTGGAGCTTTCTTT
TRBV7-9	.	TRBJ2-5	.	CASSLNPAETQYF	TGTGCCAGCAGCTTAAACCCCGCGGAGACCCAGTACTTC
TRBV7-9	few	TRBJ2-7	.	CALAENPYEQYF	TGTGCCCTGGCGGAAAACCCCTACGAGCAGTACTTC
TRBV25-1	.	TRBJ2-7	.	CASGTLEQYF	TGTGCCAGCGGGACGCTCGAGCAGTACTTC
TRBV13	few	TRBJ2-2	.	CASSGGRGDHRELFF	TGTGCCAGCAGCGGCGGCAGGGGCGATCACCGGGAGCTGTTTTTT
TRBV10-3	few	TRBJ2-7	TRBD2	CAISGWGLGTYEQYF	TGTGCCATCAGTGGGTGGGGACTAGGAACCTACGAGCAGTACTTC
TRBV5-1	many	TRBJ2-7	.	CASSDRSYEQYF	TGCGCCAGTTCGGACCGGTCCTACGAGCAGTACTTC
TRBV10-3	.	TRBJ1-1	.	CAGSYRRMNTEAFF	TGTGCCGGCAGTTACCGGCGAATGAACACTGAAGCTTTCTTT
TRBV7-2	.	TRBJ1-1	.	CARSRRMEVVF	TGTGCCAGGAGCCGAAGGATGGAGGTGGTCTTT
TRBV20-1	few	TRBJ2-7	.	CSARVSHYEQYF	TGCAGTGCTAGGGTTAGCCACTACGAGCAGTACTTC
TRBV6-1	few	TRBJ2-7	.	CASSAREQYF	TGTGCCAGCAGTGCGCGGGAGCAGTACTTC
TRBV10-3	.	TRBJ2-2	TRBD2	CAISGRTSVESKNTGELFF	TGTGCCATCAGTGGTAGGACTAGCGTTGAGTCCAAGAACACCGGGGAGCTGTTTTTT
TRBV5-1	few	TRBJ1-3	.	CASSLDATTIYF	TGCGCCAGCAGCTTAGATGCGACCACCATATATTTT
TRBV15	many	TRBJ2-2	.	CATSRDRTPNTGELFF	TGTGCCACCAGCAGAGATCGGACACCAAACACCGGGGAGCTGTTTTTT
TRBV10-3	many	TRBJ2-5	.	CAISGSAGGALQETQYF	TGTGCCATCAGTGGCTCTGCGGGCGGAGCTTTACAAGAGACCCAGTACTTC
TRBV29-1	few	TRBJ2-3	.	CSVYSSARGTDTQYF	TGCAGCGTTTACTCTAGCGCGCGAGGCACAGATACGCAGTATTTT
TRBV2	.	TRBJ1-1	.	CASGRTGENTEAFF	TGCGCCAGCGGGCGGACCGGGGAGAACACTGAAGCTTTCTTT
TRBV20-1	many	TRBJ2-6	.	CSAPLPHVLTF	TGCAGTGCACCCCTACCCCATGTCCTGACTTTC
TRBV10-3	.	TRBJ2-7	.	CAISYPYYEQYF	TGTGCCATCAGTTACCCGTACTACGAGCAGTACTTC
TRBV7-8	many	TRBJ2-7	.	CASSFVGLREQYF	TGTGCCAGCAGCTTCGTGGGCCTGAGGGAGCAGTACTTC